Below are 26 T cell receptor beta chains sequenced from a single sample in a study of cytomegalovirus exposure and HLA in healthy donors. Libraries were prepared by immunoSEQ multiplex PCR; TCRdb keeps only in-frame clonotypes and omits some of them. Here the sample spans tens of thousands of clones, 92% being singletons. The sequenced sample consisted of PBMCs. Receptors were obtained from a woman in her late teens or twenties in good health and CMV-seronegative.

The chain combines TRBV2 with TRBJ1-2; 8 bases map to TRBD1. The CDR3 has 16 residues. The junction had 11 bases not matched to a gene; V was cut back by 4 bases and J by 4 bases. Germline assignment: CDR1 SNHLY and CDR2 FYNNEI. The CDR3, as DNA: TGTGCCAGCAGTGCGCTGACAGGGGATATGGGCTATGGCTACACCTTC. Amino acid sequence: CASSALTGDMGYGYTF.

The chain recombines TRBV4-2 with TRBJ2-7, with 8 bases identical to TRBD2. With 0 bases clipped from V and 7 bases from J, the junction kept 8 bases outside the gene matches. In germline, CDR1 is LGHNA, CDR2 YNFKEQ. The CDR3 consists of 15 residues. This CDR3 is CASSQDFSGSSEQYF. The CDR3 bases are TGTGCCAGCAGCCAAGATTTCAGCGGGAGTAGTGAGCAGTACTTC.

With regard to this clone: The same CDR3 can be traced to other DNA sequences in this sample. The CDR3 loop reads CASSLTSGRGQETQYF. In DNA form, the CDR3 reads TGTGCCAGCAGCTTGACTAGCGGGAGAGGTCAAGAGACCCAGTACTTC. The chain has TRBV5-6 and TRBJ2-5; 11 bases fit TRBD2. This CDR3 comprises 16 residues. With 1 base clipped from V and 2 bases from J, the junction kept 4 bases outside the gene matches. Looked up from germline, CDR1 is SGHDT and CDR2 is YYEEEE.

This rearrangement joins TRBV5-5 to TRBJ2-5; 14 bases are shared with TRBD2. The CDR3 extends over 18 amino acids. The germline V gene has CDR1 SGHKS and CDR2 YYEKEE (reference sequence). V was pared by 0 bases and J by 3 bases, with 7 bases of the junction left unmatched. CDR3 sequence reads: CASSLGWGTSGGKETQYF. For the CDR3, the DNA is TGTGCCAGCAGCTTGGGCTGGGGGACTAGCGGGGGCAAAGAGACCCAGTACTTC.

The chain has TRBV19 and TRBJ2-7, with 11 bases matching TRBD2. Germline V gene lookup returns CDR1 LNHDA and CDR2 SQIVND (reference sequence). The CDR3 length is 15 residues. The trim removed 8 bases at V and 3 bases at J, leaving 9 bases unmatched. The CDR3 reads CASSSGRPSLYEQYF. The CDR3 DNA reads TGTGCCAGTTCTAGCGGGAGGCCCTCCCTCTACGAGCAGTACTTC.

The chain recombines TRBV6-5 with TRBJ2-2; TRBD1 matches 8 bases. The CDR3 has 15 residues. Trimming cost V 6 bases and J 5 bases; bases outside gene matches: 8. Germline values: CDR1 MNHEY, CDR2 SVGAGI. CDR3 residues: CASRSRGPETGELFF. For the CDR3, the DNA is TGTGCCAGCAGATCCAGGGGGCCTGAGACCGGGGAGCTGTTTTTT.

This clone appeared a single time. The chain recombines TRBV6-5 with TRBJ2-7; TRBD2 might be the D (5 bases). Trimming pared 5 bases from V and 3 bases from J, leaving 14 bases between. The CDR3 extends over 14 amino acids. Germline CDR1 is MNHEY and CDR2 is SVGAGI. The CDR3 loop reads CASSQTIGSYEQYF. CDR3 sequence (DNA): TGTGCCAGCAGTCAAACCATAGGGAGCTACGAGCAGTACTTC.

The chain links TRBV4-1 to TRBJ1-3; possibly TRBD1 for D (6 bases). Trimming took off 4 bases at V and 0 bases at J, with 19 bases between the two ends. This CDR3 spans 18 amino acids. Per germline, CDR1 MGHRA and CDR2 YSYEKL. The CDR3 bases are TGCGCCAGCAGCCCCGGTAGTGCCAGGGGCGTCTCTGGAAACACCATATATTTT. Amino acid sequence: CASSPGSARGVSGNTIYF.

The chain couples TRBV19 to TRBJ1-2; D remains ambiguous. Looked up from germline, CDR1 is LNHDA and CDR2 is SQIVND (reference sequence). Trimming left V 6 bases short and J 2 bases short, with 7 bases between. This CDR3 has 12 residues. CDR3 region: CASSRQNYGYTF. In DNA, the CDR3 is TGTGCCAGTAGCAGGCAGAACTATGGCTACACCTTC.

The chain uses TRBV5-1 and TRBJ2-5, with a tentative D call TRBD2 (6 bases). This CDR3 is built from 14 residues. Trimming pared 4 bases from V and 5 bases from J, leaving 15 bases between. Germline values: CDR1 SGHRS, CDR2 YFSETQ. CDR3 protein: CASSSGSPGETQYF. For the CDR3, the DNA is TGCGCCAGCAGCAGCGGGTCCCCCGGGGAGACCCAGTACTTC.

V and J are TRBV29-1 and TRBJ2-2; 10 bases match TRBD1. V shed 6 bases, J shed 5 bases, and the junction held 6 bases outside the gene matches. In germline, CDR1 is SQVTM, CDR2 ANQGSEA. The CDR3 runs to 14 residues. This CDR3 reads CSVNPDRGTGELFF. The CDR3 DNA sequence: TGCAGCGTCAACCCGGACAGGGGGACCGGGGAGCTGTTTTTT.

The chain links TRBV6-1 to TRBJ1-6, with TRBD1 matching 7 bases. Trimming cost V 4 bases and J 0 bases; bases outside gene matches: 6. The germline CDR1 and CDR2 sequences are MNHNS and SASEGT. CDR3 length: 17 residues. The CDR3 DNA reads as TGTGCCAGCAGTGTCGGGGACAGTGTCTCCTATAATTCACCCCTCCACTTT. It codes for CASSVGDSVSYNSPLHF.

The rearrangement joins TRBV7-2 to TRBJ2-7, with 9 bases that match TRBD2. The CDR3 spans 14 residues. The germline gives CDR1 SGHTA, CDR2 FQGNSA. V was clipped by 7 bases and J by 4 bases; unmatched bases: 8. In DNA, the CDR3 is TGTGCCAGCACCCCGGGCGGGAGGGAATACGAGCAGTACTTC. This encodes CASTPGGREYEQYF.

The chain couples TRBV4-2 to TRBJ1-1; tentative D call: TRBD1 (6 bases). Per the germline V gene, CDR1 is LGHNA and CDR2 is YNFKEQ. V was shortened by 4 bases and J by 0 bases, with 15 bases between the two germline ends. The CDR3 is made up of 16 amino acids. CDR3 region: CASSLQGSEVNTEAFF. In nucleotides, the CDR3 is TGTGCCAGCAGCCTACAGGGTAGTGAAGTGAACACTGAAGCTTTCTTT.

The V and J genes are TRBV7-2 and TRBJ2-7; 11 bases agree with TRBD2. Germline V CDR1 and CDR2: SGHTA, FQGNSA. The CDR3 loop spans 14 amino acids. With 5 bases clipped from V and 6 bases from J, the junction kept 6 bases outside the gene matches. The chain's CDR3 is CASSDGTSGFEQYF. CDR3 in DNA: TGTGCCAGCAGCGATGGGACTAGCGGATTCGAGCAGTACTTC.

In its sample, this clone was seen once. The J gene is TRBJ2-5, the V gene TRBV4-1, with D possibly TRBD2 on 5 matching bases. V dropped 6 bases and J dropped 5 bases, with 10 bases sitting between them. This CDR3 spans 12 amino acids. Germline loops: CDR1 MGHRA, CDR2 YSYEKL. The CDR3, as DNA: TGCGCCAGCAGTAGCGTCGGGGAGACCCAGTACTTC. This codes for CASSSVGETQYF.

The V call is TRBV27, the J call TRBJ2-1; possibly TRBD2 for D (6 bases). The CDR3 totals 15 residues. From germline, CDR1 is MNHEY and CDR2 SMNVEV (reference sequence). Trimming shortened V by 2 bases and J by 7 bases, and 15 bases separated the two germline ends. This CDR3 is CASSLGGVGGNEQFF. The DNA for the CDR3 is TGTGCCAGCAGTTTAGGCGGGGTGGGGGGAAATGAGCAGTTCTTC.

The rearrangement uses TRBV25-1 and TRBJ2-3, with TRBD1 as a possible D gene (6 bases). Trimming took off 5 bases at V and 1 base at J, with 13 bases between the two ends. The germline V gene has CDR1 MGHDK and CDR2 SYGVNS. This CDR3 spans 15 amino acids. This CDR3 is CASSPNRERTDTQYF. The CDR3 nucleotides are TGTGCCAGCAGTCCCAACAGGGAACGCACAGATACGCAGTATTTT.

The chain combines TRBV7-8 with TRBJ2-3; weak D call: TRBD1 (5 bases). V was trimmed by 10 bases and J by 5 bases, leaving 13 bases between them. Germline values: CDR1 SGHVS, CDR2 FQNEAQ. The CDR3 runs to 12 residues. The CDR3 DNA follows: TGTGCCACGGAAGGGGCTAAAGATACGCAGTATTTT. It translates to CATEGAKDTQYF. Full variable domain (missing parts from reference TRBV7-8 and TRBJ2-3): GAGVSQSPRYKVAKRGQDVALRCDPISGHVSLFWYQQALGQGPEFLTYFQNEAQLDKSGLPSDRFFAERPEGSVSTLKIQRTQQEDSAVYLCATEGAKDTQYFGPGTRLTVL.

As DNA, the CDR3 is TGTGCCAGCAGCTTCGGCAGGATGAACACTGAAGCTTTCTTT. Its protein product is CASSFGRMNTEAFF. V usage is TRBV11-3 and J usage is TRBJ1-1, with no clear D. From germline, CDR1 is SGHNT and CDR2 YENEEA. CDR3 length: 14 residues. V lost 3 bases and J lost 0, with 8 bases in between.

This rearrangement joins TRBV6-5 to TRBJ2-7, with a weak D call TRBD2 (6 bases). The V gene's germline CDR1 is MNHEY and CDR2 SVGAGI. The CDR3 extends over 11 amino acids. Deletions cut 5 bases from V and 12 bases from J, with 14 bases between. The CDR3 DNA follows: TGTGCCAGCAGTAGGGACTTCCTCACGTACTTC. This encodes CASSRDFLTYF.

The chain combines TRBV5-1 with TRBJ1-2; D is unclear. Trimming pared 0 bases from V and 0 bases from J, leaving 12 bases between. Germline V gene lookup returns CDR1 SGHRS and CDR2 YFSETQ. CDR3 size: 16 residues. The CDR3 is CASSLVGQETNYGYTF. CDR3 coding DNA: TGCGCCAGCAGCTTGGTAGGCCAGGAAACTAACTATGGCTACACCTTC.

The chain carries TRBV5-5 and TRBJ2-1; D is unclear. In germline, CDR1 is SGHKS, CDR2 YYEKEE (reference sequence). This CDR3 is built from 14 residues. Trimming stripped 4 bases from V and 7 bases from J, with 15 bases between. The CDR3, as DNA: TGTGCCAGCAGCCCCAGGATCCTCCGGAATGAGCAGTTCTTC. Translating gives CASSPRILRNEQFF.

This chain links TRBV7-9 with TRBJ2-7; 9 nucleotides line up with TRBD2. Germline CDR1 and CDR2: SEHNR and FQNEAQ (reference sequence). The length of the CDR3 is 14 residues. The ends lost 0 bases at V and 6 bases at J; junction bases unmatched: 3. The CDR3 DNA is TGTGCCAGCAGCTTAGCGGGTAGCGGGGGCGAGCAGTACTTC. It yields the protein CASSLAGSGGEQYF.

This chain joins TRBV30 and TRBJ2-7, with D tentatively TRBD2 (6 bases). V gave up 1 base and J gave up 7 bases, with 8 bases separating them. Germline V gives CDR1 GTSNPN, CDR2 SVGIG (reference sequence). The CDR3 runs to 11 residues. In nucleotides, the CDR3 is TGTGCCTGGAGTGCTGGGGGGGAGCAGTACTTC. Protein: CAWSAGGEQYF.

The chain links TRBV5-6 to TRBJ2-7, with TRBD1 matching 8 bases. Germline CDR1 and CDR2: SGHDT and YYEEEE. This CDR3 region has 14 residues. The V gene end was trimmed by 0 bases and the J gene end by 2 bases; junction bases not matched to a gene: 1. CDR3 DNA sequence: TGTGCCAGCAGCTTGGTGGACAGGGCCTACGAGCAGTACTTC. This sequence encodes CASSLVDRAYEQYF.